Here is one T cell receptor (beta chain) with its context. This CDR3 is 12 amino acids long. The V gene lost 1 base and the J gene lost 3 bases, with 4 bases spanning the gap. Germline V gene data show CDR1 as SGHKS and CDR2 as YYEKEE (reference sequence). Blood RNA was derived from unsorted whole blood, and germline DNA was extracted too. This specimen comes from a study of tumor-infiltrating lymphocytes in primary liver carcinoma. At the level of the study: Male and female patients aged 30 to 69 years made up the cohort.

The authors made TCR beta cDNA from about 500 ng total RNA with a constant-region primer. Modified slightly, ARM-PCR produced TCR beta libraries over three nested multiplex PCR rounds. Use of TRBV1-TRBV30 forward primers with a C-beta reverse primer characterized the first two PCR rounds, which lasted nine to eleven cycles each. TCRdb ran MiXCR on the multiplex PCR reads and lists one entry per CDR3 protein. Of fewer than 350,000 distinct CDR3 sequences in the sample, over 55% were seen once. This receptor was obtained from a man aged 40-50 years with primary liver carcinoma and hepatitis B virus infection. The V and J genes are TRBV5-5 and TRBJ1-1; D uncertain. Sequenced: peripheral blood. The DNA of the CDR3 is TGTGCCAGCAGCTTGAGCGACACTGAAGCTTTCTTT. It translates to CASSLSDTEAFF.